This TCR beta chain was sequenced for a study of T cells in Graves' hyperthyroidism and ophthalmopathy. Notes on the study in general: Peripheral blood also featured most of the thyroid clonotypes expanded above 0.001.

This clonotype showed up just a few times. The antigen is not known. Germline CDR1 and CDR2: DFQATT and SNEGSKA (reference sequence). V gave up 3 bases and J gave up 2 bases, with 14 bases separating them. The length of the CDR3 is 14 residues. Newly diagnosed hyperthyroidism, duration under 2 months, in patients aged 18 to 65. Template material for amplifying TCR beta CDR3 regions consisted of RNA transcripts. A first-round RT-PCR of the TCR CDR3 used the HTBI primer set. TCRdb used MiXCR to reprocess the multiplex PCR reads, holding one entry per CDR3 protein. This table holds fewer than 700,000 distinct CDR3 sequences, 15% to 20% found once.

What was sequenced was blood. The TCR originated in a woman aged 25-40 years with Graves' hyperthyroidism. V gene TRBV20-1 combines with J gene TRBJ2-7; a possible D gene is TRBD2 (6 bases). CDR3 sequence reads: CSASNRDFPYEQYF. DNA for the CDR3: TGCAGTGCTAGCAACCGGGACTTCCCCTACGAGCAGTACTTC.